This T cell receptor beta chain came from a study of beta chain features in type 1 diabetes. Expressed TCRB transcripts were sequenced because the entire RNA isolate underwent reverse transcription. TCRdb keeps only in-frame clones here, not all; method: immunoSEQ multiplex PCR. The sample yields some 270,000 clones, 14% seen once. What was sequenced was naive CD4+ T cells from blood. The receptor's source is a woman in her forties in good health.

DNA of the CDR3: TGCGCCAGCAGCTCGCCGGGACTAGCCGTCACCGGGGAGCTGTTTTTT. This translates into CASSSPGLAVTGELFF. V and J are TRBV5-1 and TRBJ2-2; 9 nucleotides align to TRBD2. Germline V gives CDR1 SGHRS, CDR2 YFSETQ. J lost 4 bases, V lost 3 bases, and 7 bases had no gene match. This CDR3 has 16 amino acids.